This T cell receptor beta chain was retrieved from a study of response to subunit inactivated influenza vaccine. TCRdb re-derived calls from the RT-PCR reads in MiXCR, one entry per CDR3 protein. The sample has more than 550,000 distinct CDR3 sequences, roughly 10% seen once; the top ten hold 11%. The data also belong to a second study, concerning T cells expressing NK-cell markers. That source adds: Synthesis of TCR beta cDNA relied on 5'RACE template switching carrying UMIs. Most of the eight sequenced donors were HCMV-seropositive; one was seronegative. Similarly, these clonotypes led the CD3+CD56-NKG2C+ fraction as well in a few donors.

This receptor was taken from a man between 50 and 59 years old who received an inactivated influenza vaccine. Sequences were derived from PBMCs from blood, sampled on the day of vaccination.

DNA for the CDR3: TGTGCCAGCAGCTTGGTCCTCACGGGGCCGGTTAACACTGAAGCTTTCTTT. Amino acid sequence: CASSLVLTGPVNTEAFF. The chain has TRBV5-6 and TRBJ1-1; D might be TRBD1 (5 bases). V lost 0 bases to trimming and J lost 2 bases, with 17 bases between them. The CDR3 totals 17 residues. Germline V lookup: CDR1 SGHDT, CDR2 YYEEEE.